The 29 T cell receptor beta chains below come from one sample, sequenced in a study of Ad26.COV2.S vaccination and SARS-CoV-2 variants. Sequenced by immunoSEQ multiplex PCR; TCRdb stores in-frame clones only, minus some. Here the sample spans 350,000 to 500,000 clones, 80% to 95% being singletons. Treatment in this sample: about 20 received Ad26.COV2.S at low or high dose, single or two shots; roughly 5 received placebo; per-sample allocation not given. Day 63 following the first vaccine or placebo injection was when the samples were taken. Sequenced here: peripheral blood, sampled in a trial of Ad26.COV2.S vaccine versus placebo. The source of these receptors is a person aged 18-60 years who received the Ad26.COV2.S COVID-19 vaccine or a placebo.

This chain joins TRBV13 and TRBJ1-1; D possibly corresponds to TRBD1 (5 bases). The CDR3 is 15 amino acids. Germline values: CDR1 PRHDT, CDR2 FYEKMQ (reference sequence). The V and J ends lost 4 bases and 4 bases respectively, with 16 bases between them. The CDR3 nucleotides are TGTGCCAGCAGCTGGACCTCCGGGACCGGCACTGAAGCTTTCTTT. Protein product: CASSWTSGTGTEAFF.

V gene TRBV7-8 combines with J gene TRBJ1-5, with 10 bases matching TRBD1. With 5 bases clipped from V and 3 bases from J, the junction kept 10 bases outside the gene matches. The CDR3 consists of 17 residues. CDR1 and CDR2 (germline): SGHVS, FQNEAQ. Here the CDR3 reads CASSPGTGTGVNQPQHF. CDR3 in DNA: TGTGCCAGCAGCCCAGGGACCGGGACAGGGGTCAATCAGCCCCAGCATTTT.

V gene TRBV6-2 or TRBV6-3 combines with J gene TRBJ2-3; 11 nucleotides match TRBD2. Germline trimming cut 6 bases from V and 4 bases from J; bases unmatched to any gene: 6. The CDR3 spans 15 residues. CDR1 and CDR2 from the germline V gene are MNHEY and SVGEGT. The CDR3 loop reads CASSRLAGNSDTQYF. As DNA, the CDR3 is TGTGCCAGCAGCAGACTAGCGGGAAACTCAGATACGCAGTATTTT.

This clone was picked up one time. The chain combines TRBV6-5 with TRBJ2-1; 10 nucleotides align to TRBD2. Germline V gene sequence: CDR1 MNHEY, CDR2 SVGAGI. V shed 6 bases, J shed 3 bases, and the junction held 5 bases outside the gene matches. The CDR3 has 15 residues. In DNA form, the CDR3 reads TGTGCCAGCAGCAGTGGGACTAGCGACTACAATGAGCAGTTCTTC. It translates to CASSSGTSDYNEQFF.

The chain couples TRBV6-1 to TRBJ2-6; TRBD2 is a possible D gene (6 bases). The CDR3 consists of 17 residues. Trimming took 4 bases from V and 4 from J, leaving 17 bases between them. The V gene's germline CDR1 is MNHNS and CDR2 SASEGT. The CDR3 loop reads CASSGGTPQPGANVLTF. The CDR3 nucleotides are TGTGCCAGCAGTGGCGGGACTCCTCAACCCGGGGCCAACGTCCTGACTTTC.

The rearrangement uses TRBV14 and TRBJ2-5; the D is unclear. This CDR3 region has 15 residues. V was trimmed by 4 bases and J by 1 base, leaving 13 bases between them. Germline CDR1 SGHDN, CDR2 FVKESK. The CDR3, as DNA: TGTGCCAGCAGCCCCCTGGACCGAGCCCAAGAGACCCAGTACTTC. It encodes CASSPLDRAQETQYF.

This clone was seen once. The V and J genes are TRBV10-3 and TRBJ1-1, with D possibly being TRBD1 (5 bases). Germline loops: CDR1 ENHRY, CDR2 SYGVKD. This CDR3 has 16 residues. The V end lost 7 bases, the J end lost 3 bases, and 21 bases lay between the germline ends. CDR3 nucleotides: TGTGCCATCAAAGAGGAGGGCCGAGGGGCGGACACTGAAGCTTTCTTT. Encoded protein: CAIKEEGRGADTEAFF.

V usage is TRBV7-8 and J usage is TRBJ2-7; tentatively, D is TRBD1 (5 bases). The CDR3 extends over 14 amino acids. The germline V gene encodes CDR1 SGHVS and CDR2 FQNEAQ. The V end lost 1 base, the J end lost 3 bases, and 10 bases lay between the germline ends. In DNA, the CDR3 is TGTGCCAGCAGCTTAGATCCAGGGCACTACGAGCAGTACTTC. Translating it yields CASSLDPGHYEQYF.

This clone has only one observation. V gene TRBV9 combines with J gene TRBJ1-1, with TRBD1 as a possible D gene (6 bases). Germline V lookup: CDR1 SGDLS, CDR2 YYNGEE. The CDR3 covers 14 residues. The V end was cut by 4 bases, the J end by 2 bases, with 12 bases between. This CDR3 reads CASSPRGLNTEAFF. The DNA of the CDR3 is TGTGCCAGCAGCCCCAGGGGCCTTAACACTGAAGCTTTCTTT.

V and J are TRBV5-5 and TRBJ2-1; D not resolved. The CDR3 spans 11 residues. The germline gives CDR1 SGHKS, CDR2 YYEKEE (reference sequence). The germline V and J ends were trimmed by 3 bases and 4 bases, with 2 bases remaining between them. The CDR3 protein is CASSSYNEQFF. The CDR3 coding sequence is TGTGCCAGCAGCTCGTACAATGAGCAGTTCTTC.

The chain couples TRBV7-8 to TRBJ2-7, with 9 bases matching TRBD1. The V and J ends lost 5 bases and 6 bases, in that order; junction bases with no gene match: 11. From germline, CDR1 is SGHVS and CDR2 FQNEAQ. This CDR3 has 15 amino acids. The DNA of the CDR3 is TGTGCCAGCAGCGTTACGTTAGACAGGGGGTCCGAGCAGTACTTC. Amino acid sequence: CASSVTLDRGSEQYF.

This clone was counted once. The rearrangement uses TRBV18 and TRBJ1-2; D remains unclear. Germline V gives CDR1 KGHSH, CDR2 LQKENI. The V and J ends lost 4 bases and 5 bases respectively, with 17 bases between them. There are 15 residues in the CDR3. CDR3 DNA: TGTGCCAGCTCACTGGATGTCCGGGAGCTGTATGGCTACACCTTC. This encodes CASSLDVRELYGYTF. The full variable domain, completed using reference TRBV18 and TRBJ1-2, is NAGVMQNPRHLVRRRGQEARLRCSPMKGHSHVYWYRQLPEEGLKFMVYLQKENIIDESGMPKERFSAEFPKEGPSILRIQQVVRGDSAAYFCASSLDVRELYGYTFGSGTRLTVV.

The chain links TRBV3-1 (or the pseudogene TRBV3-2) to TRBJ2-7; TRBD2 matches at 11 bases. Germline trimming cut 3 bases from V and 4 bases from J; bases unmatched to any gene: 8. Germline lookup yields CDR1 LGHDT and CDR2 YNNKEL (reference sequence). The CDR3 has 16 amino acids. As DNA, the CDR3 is TGTGCCAGCAGCCAGACGGCCGGGACTAGCGGATACGAGCAGTACTTC. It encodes CASSQTAGTSGYEQYF.

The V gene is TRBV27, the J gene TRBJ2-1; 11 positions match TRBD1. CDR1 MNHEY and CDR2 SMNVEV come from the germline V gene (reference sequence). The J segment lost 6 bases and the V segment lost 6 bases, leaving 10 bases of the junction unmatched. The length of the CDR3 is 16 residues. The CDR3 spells CASRQPGQGAPNEQFF. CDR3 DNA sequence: TGTGCCAGCAGACAGCCCGGACAGGGGGCTCCCAATGAGCAGTTCTTC.

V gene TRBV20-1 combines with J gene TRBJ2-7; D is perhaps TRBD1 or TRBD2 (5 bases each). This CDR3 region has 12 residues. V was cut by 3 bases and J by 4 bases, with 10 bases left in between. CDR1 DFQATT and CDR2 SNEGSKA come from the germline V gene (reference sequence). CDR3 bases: TGCAGTGCTAGTCAGGGACCATACGAGCAGTACTTC. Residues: CSASQGPYEQYF.

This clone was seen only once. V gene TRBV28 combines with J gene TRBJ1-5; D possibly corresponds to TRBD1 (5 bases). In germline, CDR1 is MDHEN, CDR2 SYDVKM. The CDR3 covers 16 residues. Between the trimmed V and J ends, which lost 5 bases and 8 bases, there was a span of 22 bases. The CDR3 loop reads CASSPSGTHWGEPQHF. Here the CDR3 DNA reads TGTGCCAGCAGTCCTTCGGGGACGCATTGGGGGGAGCCCCAGCATTTT.

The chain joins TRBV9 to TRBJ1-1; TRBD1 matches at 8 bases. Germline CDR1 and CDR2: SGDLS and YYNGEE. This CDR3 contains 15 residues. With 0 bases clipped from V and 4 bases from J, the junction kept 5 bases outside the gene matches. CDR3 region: CASSVGDRGLTEAFF. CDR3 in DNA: TGTGCCAGCAGCGTAGGAGACAGGGGTCTCACTGAAGCTTTCTTT.

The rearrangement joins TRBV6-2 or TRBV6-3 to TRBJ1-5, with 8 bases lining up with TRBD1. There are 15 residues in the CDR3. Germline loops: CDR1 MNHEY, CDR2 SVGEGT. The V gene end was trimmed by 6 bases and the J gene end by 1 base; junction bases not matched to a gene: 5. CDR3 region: CASSWTGLSNQPQHF. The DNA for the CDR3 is TGTGCCAGCAGCTGGACAGGGCTGAGCAATCAGCCCCAGCATTTT.

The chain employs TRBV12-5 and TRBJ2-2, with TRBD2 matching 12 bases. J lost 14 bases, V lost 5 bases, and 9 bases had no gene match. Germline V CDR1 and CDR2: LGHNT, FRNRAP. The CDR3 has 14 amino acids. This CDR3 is CASGRFLAGGSLFF. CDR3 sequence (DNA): TGTGCTAGTGGTCGTTTTCTAGCGGGAGGGAGTCTGTTTTTT.

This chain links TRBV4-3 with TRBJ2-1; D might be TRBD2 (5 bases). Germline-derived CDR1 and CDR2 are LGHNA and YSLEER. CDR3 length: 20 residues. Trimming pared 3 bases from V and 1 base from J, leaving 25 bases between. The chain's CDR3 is CASSQEVNPQLGRSYNEQFF. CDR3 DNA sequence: TGCGCCAGCAGCCAGGAAGTCAACCCCCAACTAGGCCGTTCCTACAATGAGCAGTTCTTC.

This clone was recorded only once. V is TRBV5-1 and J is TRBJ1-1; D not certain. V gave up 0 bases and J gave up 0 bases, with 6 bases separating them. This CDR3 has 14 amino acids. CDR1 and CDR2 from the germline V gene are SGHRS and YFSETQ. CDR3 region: CASSLEGLNTEAFF. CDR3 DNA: TGCGCCAGCAGCTTGGAGGGTTTGAACACTGAAGCTTTCTTT.

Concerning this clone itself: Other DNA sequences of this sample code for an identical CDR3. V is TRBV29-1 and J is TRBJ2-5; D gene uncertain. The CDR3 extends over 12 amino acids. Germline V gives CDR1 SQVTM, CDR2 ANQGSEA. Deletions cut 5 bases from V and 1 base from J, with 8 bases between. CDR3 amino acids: CSVRDGQETQYF. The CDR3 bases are TGCAGCGTTCGAGACGGCCAAGAGACCCAGTACTTC.

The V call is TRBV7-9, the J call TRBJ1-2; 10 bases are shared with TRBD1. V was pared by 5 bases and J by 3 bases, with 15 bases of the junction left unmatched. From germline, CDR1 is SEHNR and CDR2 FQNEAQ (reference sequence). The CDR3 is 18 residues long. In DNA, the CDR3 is TGTGCCAGCAGCCTCTCGACAGGGGGCTTGATTGGGCACTATGGCTACACCTTC. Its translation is CASSLSTGGLIGHYGYTF.

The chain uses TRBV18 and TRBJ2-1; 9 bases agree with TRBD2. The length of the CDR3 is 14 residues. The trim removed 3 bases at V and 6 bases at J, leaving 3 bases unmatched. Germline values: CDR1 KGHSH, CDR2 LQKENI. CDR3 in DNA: TGTGCCAGCTCACCGGGACTAGCATTCAATGAGCAGTTCTTC. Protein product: CASSPGLAFNEQFF.

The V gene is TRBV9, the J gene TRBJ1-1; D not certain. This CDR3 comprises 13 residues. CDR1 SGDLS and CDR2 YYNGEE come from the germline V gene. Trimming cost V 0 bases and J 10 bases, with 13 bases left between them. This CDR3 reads CASSVATWDRAFF. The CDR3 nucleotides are TGTGCCAGCAGCGTAGCTACGTGGGATCGAGCTTTCTTT.

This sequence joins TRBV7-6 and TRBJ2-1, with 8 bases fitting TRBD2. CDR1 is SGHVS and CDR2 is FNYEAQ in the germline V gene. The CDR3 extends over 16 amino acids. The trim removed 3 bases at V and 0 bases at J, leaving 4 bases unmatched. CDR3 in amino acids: CASSLSGGSSYNEQFF. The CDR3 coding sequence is TGTGCCAGCAGCTTGAGCGGGGGAAGCTCCTACAATGAGCAGTTCTTC. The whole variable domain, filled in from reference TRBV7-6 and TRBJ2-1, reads GAGVSQSPRYKVTKRGQDVALRCDPISGHVSLYWYRQALGQGPEFLTYFNYEAQQDKSGLPNDRFSAERPEGSISTLTIQRTEQRDSAMYRCASSLSGGSSYNEQFFGPGTRLTVL.

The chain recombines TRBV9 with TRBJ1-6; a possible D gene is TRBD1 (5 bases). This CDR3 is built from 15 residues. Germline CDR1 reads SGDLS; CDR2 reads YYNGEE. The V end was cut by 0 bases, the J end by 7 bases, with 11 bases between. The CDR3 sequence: CASSVAGTQNSPLHF. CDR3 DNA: TGTGCCAGCAGCGTAGCTGGGACTCAGAATTCACCCCTCCACTTT.

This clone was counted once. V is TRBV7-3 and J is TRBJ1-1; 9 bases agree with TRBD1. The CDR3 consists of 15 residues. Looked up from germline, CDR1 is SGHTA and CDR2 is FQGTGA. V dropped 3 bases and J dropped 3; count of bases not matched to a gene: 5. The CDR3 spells CASSFGTGRDTEAFF. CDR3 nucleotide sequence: TGTGCCAGCAGCTTCGGGACAGGGAGGGACACTGAAGCTTTCTTT. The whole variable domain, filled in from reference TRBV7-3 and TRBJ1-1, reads GAGVSQTPSNKVTEKGKYVELRCDPISGHTALYWYRQSLGQGPEFLIYFQGTGAADDSGLPNDRFFAVRPEGSVSTLKIQRTERGDSAVYLCASSFGTGRDTEAFFGQGTRLTVV.

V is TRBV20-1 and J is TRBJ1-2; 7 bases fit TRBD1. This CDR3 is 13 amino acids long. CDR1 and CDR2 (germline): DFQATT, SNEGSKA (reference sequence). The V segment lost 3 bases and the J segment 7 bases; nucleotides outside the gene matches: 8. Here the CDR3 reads CSASGRGFGGYTF. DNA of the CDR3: TGCAGTGCTAGTGGCAGGGGGTTCGGTGGCTACACCTTC.